This T cell receptor beta chain was captured by sequencing in a study of patients and donors after allogeneic stem cell transplantation. TCRdb processed the RT-PCR reads anew with MiXCR; each CDR3 protein has one entry. The sample lists about a million distinct CDR3 sequences, more than 15% seen once, with 5.5% to 6.5% in the top ten. There are 14 residues in the CDR3. V lost 0 bases to trimming and J lost 5 bases, with 11 bases between them. CDR1 is SGDLS and CDR2 is YYNGEE in the germline V gene. The V gene is TRBV9, the J gene TRBJ1-1; D is unclear. Sequencing was done on a sample of blood, either unsorted or a sorted T cell fraction (not recorded which). The TCR comes from a human donor who was either an allogeneic HSCT recipient or a stem cell or donor lymphocyte infusion donor (not recorded which). It is not recorded whose cells these are; they may come from a transplant donor. CDR3 residues: CASSVVTTGTEAFF. CDR3 bases: TGTGCCAGCAGCGTAGTCACAACCGGGACTGAAGCTTTCTTT.